Listed below are T cell receptor beta chains from one sample, sequenced in a study of blood T cell repertoires in COVID-19. The table came from immunoSEQ multiplex PCR; TCRdb's copy has only in-frame clones and leaves some out. The sample carries about 190,000 clones, around four fifths recorded once. Sequencing used peripheral blood. These receptors were obtained from a man aged 50-59 years with active or convalescent COVID-19. Each CDR3 is given without its conserved first and last residue. A D gene is named only where the DNA matches it firmly.

cdr3_aa: ASSDRVVDNSPLH; v_call: TRBV28; d_call: TRBD1
cdr3_aa: ASSVVGVGQGISGELF; v_call: TRBV9; d_call: TRBD1
cdr3_aa: ASSLQGVHEQY; v_call: TRBV19; d_call: TRBD1
cdr3_aa: ASRAGGSEAF; v_call: TRBV7-2; d_call: .
cdr3_aa: ASSVVGGVNTEAF; v_call: TRBV9; d_call: .
cdr3_aa: ASSTTGTLRGATVGYT; v_call: TRBV19; d_call: TRBD1
cdr3_aa: ASSPLGEEETQY; v_call: TRBV7-9; d_call: .
cdr3_aa: ASSSRTGTGGGYT; v_call: TRBV27; d_call: TRBD1
cdr3_aa: ASSPRQGHEQY; v_call: TRBV9; d_call: TRBD1
cdr3_aa: ASSSHSGTGELF; v_call: TRBV19; d_call: .
cdr3_aa: ASSPTSGRRGRETQY; v_call: TRBV11-2; d_call: .
cdr3_aa: SASTSGGVLETQY; v_call: TRBV20-1; d_call: TRBD2
cdr3_aa: ASSLEAVSEKLF; v_call: TRBV7-9; d_call: .
cdr3_aa: ASSIGLGVKETQY; v_call: TRBV19; d_call: TRBD2
cdr3_aa: ASSQWGQSYGYT; v_call: TRBV14; d_call: TRBD1
cdr3_aa: ASSNRTSHNEQF; v_call: TRBV9; d_call: TRBD2
cdr3_aa: ASKLGGSDTEAF; v_call: TRBV27; d_call: .
cdr3_aa: ASRQGTPISGANVLT; v_call: TRBV19; d_call: TRBD1
cdr3_aa: ASSFGQGHPYNEQF; v_call: TRBV27; d_call: .
cdr3_aa: ASSLEGPFYEQY; v_call: TRBV27; d_call: .
cdr3_aa: ASSVGLGDSPF; v_call: TRBV9; d_call: TRBD1
cdr3_aa: ASSLQGVTETQY; v_call: TRBV6-5; d_call: .
cdr3_aa: ASSSEWESKNEKLF; v_call: TRBV7-3; d_call: .
cdr3_aa: ASSYDTNYGYT; v_call: TRBV4-3; d_call: .
cdr3_aa: ASSLSSGGKYTGELF; v_call: TRBV7-3; d_call: TRBD1
cdr3_aa: ASSIPSGGYTDTQY; v_call: TRBV7-2; d_call: TRBD2
cdr3_aa: ASSLKGVGYEQY; v_call: TRBV27; d_call: .
cdr3_aa: ASSYSGTTPYGYT; v_call: TRBV6-5; d_call: .
cdr3_aa: ASSPRRLSTSGILADTQY; v_call: TRBV5-4; d_call: TRBD2
cdr3_aa: ASSPKESGTGELF; v_call: TRBV4-3; d_call: .
cdr3_aa: ASSSPGGFHTEAF; v_call: TRBV19; d_call: .
cdr3_aa: ASSRPGQGFYEQY; v_call: TRBV11-2; d_call: TRBD1
cdr3_aa: ASSQDRRSLGYT; v_call: TRBV4-3; d_call: .
cdr3_aa: ASSLRGSPLH; v_call: TRBV5-4; d_call: .
cdr3_aa: ASSGGTTGYNEQF; v_call: TRBV5-5; d_call: TRBD2
cdr3_aa: ASELGVGLRQY; v_call: TRBV7-9; d_call: .